Listed below are T cell receptor beta chains from one sample, sequenced in a study of blood T cell repertoires in COVID-19. Data came from immunoSEQ multiplex PCR; TCRdb stores just in-frame clones and leaves some out. The sample carries about 300,000 clones, roughly nine tenths recorded once. Sequencing used peripheral blood. These receptor sequences come from a man between 18 and 35 years old who had recovered from COVID-19. Both conserved end residues are part of each CDR3. The D gene is left open where the match is weak. A clone size is listed for some rows: how often the clone was seen (once, few, many), or a class if it is expanded.

j_call	clone_size	v_call	d_call	cdr3_nt	cdr3_aa
TRBJ2-6	-	TRBV19	-	TGTGCCAGTAGTATGTCGGCAGGGGGGATAAACGTCCTGACTTTC	CASSMSAGGINVLTF
TRBJ2-3	-	TRBV20-1	-	TGCAGTGCTAGTTTTCAAACAGATACGCAGTATTTT	CSASFQTDTQYF
TRBJ1-1	-	TRBV7-2	-	TGTGCCAGCAGCTTACCCATCGGACAGATCACTGAAGCTTTCTTT	CASSLPIGQITEAFF
TRBJ1-2	-	TRBV6-5	-	TGTGCCAGCAGTAAACCGGGACATTCAAACTATGGCTACACCTTC	CASSKPGHSNYGYTF
TRBJ2-2	-	TRBV7-7	-	TGTGCTAGCAGCTCGCATACAGGTGTCGGGGAGCTGTTTTTT	CASSSHTGVGELFF
TRBJ1-1	-	TRBV27	-	TGTGCCAGCACCTTGAGGGTCGGGACAAAGGCTTTCTTT	CASTLRVGTKAFF
TRBJ1-3	-	TRBV18	-	TGTGCCAGCTCACCACCCCAGGGAACTGGAAACACCATATATTTT	CASSPPQGTGNTIYF
TRBJ1-2	-	TRBV2	-	TGTGCCAGCAGTGACGCGGAAAACTATGGCTACACCTTC	CASSDAENYGYTF
TRBJ2-7	-	TRBV7-2	-	TGTGCCAGCAGCTTTTACAGTTCCTACGAGCAGTACTTC	CASSFYSSYEQYF
TRBJ2-5	-	TRBV5-4	TRBD2	TGTGCCAGCAGCATCGGGCTAGCGGGGGGAGAGACCCAGTACTTC	CASSIGLAGGETQYF
TRBJ2-3	-	TRBV12-3/TRBV12-4	-	TGTGCCAGCAGTTCCCTTTACACAGATACGCAGTATTTT	CASSSLYTDTQYF
TRBJ1-1	-	TRBV11-3	-	TGTGCCAGCAGCCGAGAACCCGGCACTGAAGCTTTCTTT	CASSREPGTEAFF
TRBJ1-1	few	TRBV4-1	-	TGCGCCAGCAGCCAAGGACGCAGGGGCCCCGTCTACACTGAAGCTTTCTTT	CASSQGRRGPVYTEAFF
TRBJ1-1	-	TRBV4-3	-	TGCGCCAGCAGCCAAGATCGTATCGGGGAGGGCGGCACTGAAGCTTTCTTT	CASSQDRIGEGGTEAFF
TRBJ2-4	-	TRBV5-4	-	TGTGCCAGCAGCACCGGGAATAAGGACATTCAGTACTTC	CASSTGNKDIQYF
TRBJ2-7	-	TRBV6-1	-	TGTGCCAGCAGTGACAGGCTGGGCGAGCAGTACTTC	CASSDRLGEQYF
TRBJ1-1	-	TRBV6-6	TRBD1	TGTGCCAGCAGTCGGACAGGGGGTAAGAACGGTGAAGCTTTCTTT	CASSRTGGKNGEAFF
TRBJ1-6	-	TRBV9	-	TGTGCCAGCAGCGTAGTCGCCGACTTAAGCTCACCCCTCCACTTT	CASSVVADLSSPLHF
TRBJ1-2	-	TRBV19	TRBD1	TGTGCCAGTAGTTCCTCGACAGGGGGCGTCTACTATGGCTACACCTTC	CASSSSTGGVYYGYTF
TRBJ2-7	-	TRBV5-1	-	TGCGCCAGCAGCTTGGGGGCAGTTCGTTACGAGCAGTACTTC	CASSLGAVRYEQYF
TRBJ2-2	-	TRBV7-6	-	TGTGCCAGCAGCTTATCTGGAGGAGGACCCCCGGCCGGGGAGCTGTTTTTT	CASSLSGGGPPAGELFF
TRBJ1-2	-	TRBV6-5	TRBD1	TGTGCCAGCAGGACAGGGGGCAGAGATGGCTACACCTTC	CASRTGGRDGYTF
TRBJ1-2	once	TRBV6-5	-	TGTGCCAGCAGTTACTCGACTGGCCGTCGGTACACCTTC	CASSYSTGRRYTF
TRBJ1-1	-	TRBV7-2	TRBD1	TGTGCCAGCAGCGCGGAGGCGACAGGGTCTGAAGCTTTCTTT	CASSAEATGSEAFF
TRBJ2-2	-	TRBV5-1	TRBD1	TGCGCCAGCAGCCCTACCGGGACAGGGGTAGCAGGGGAGCTGTTTTTT	CASSPTGTGVAGELFF
TRBJ2-1	-	TRBV27	TRBD2	TGTGCCAGCAGGCCCGGGACTAGCAACCTCTACTACAATGAGCAGTTCTTC	CASRPGTSNLYYNEQFF
TRBJ1-6	-	TRBV11-2	TRBD1	TGTGCCAGCAGCCCTCGGACAGGGAACTATAATTCACCCCTCCACTTT	CASSPRTGNYNSPLHF
TRBJ2-7	-	TRBV14	TRBD2	TGTGCCAGCAGCCAAGCACTAGCGGGAGGGCCCTACGAGCAGTACTTC	CASSQALAGGPYEQYF
TRBJ2-2	-	TRBV2	-	TGTGCCAGCAGTGACGACAGAAACACCGGGGAGCTGTTTTTT	CASSDDRNTGELFF
TRBJ2-7	-	TRBV7-9	-	TGTGCCAGCAGCCTCCGAGGAGAGCAGTACTTC	CASSLRGEQYF
TRBJ2-7	-	TRBV5-1	TRBD1	TGCGCCAGCAGGGGGACAGCAACCGACTACGAGCAGTACTTC	CASRGTATDYEQYF
TRBJ2-1	once	TRBV10-3	TRBD2	TGTGCCATCAGCGACAGCGGGGGGAGCTCCTACAATGAGCAGTTCTTC	CAISDSGGSSYNEQFF
TRBJ2-3	-	TRBV7-9	-	TGTGCCAGCAGCTTAGTCCGCGGGACTTCCGCCCCAGATACGCAGTATTTT	CASSLVRGTSAPDTQYF
TRBJ1-1	once	TRBV27	-	TGTGCCAGCAGTTTATCTCGGGGGTTGATGAACACTGAAGCTTTCTTT	CASSLSRGLMNTEAFF
TRBJ2-7	once	TRBV5-1	TRBD1	TGCGCCAGCAGCTCCCGGACAGGGAACACCTACGAGCAGTACTTC	CASSSRTGNTYEQYF
TRBJ1-1	-	TRBV2	-	TGTGCCAGCAGAGGGACATCGAACACTGAAGCTTTCTTT	CASRGTSNTEAFF
TRBJ2-5	-	TRBV7-3	TRBD1	TGTGCCAGCAGCTTAACAGGGGGCGGGGAGACCCAGTACTTC	CASSLTGGGETQYF
TRBJ1-2	-	TRBV4-3	-	TGCGCCAGCAGCCAAGATAAAGGGGCAAGGTACTATGGCTACACCTTC	CASSQDKGARYYGYTF
TRBJ2-1	-	TRBV15	-	TGTGCCACCAGCAGATCCCCTCCGACTCACAATGAGCAGTTCTTC	CATSRSPPTHNEQFF
TRBJ2-3	once	TRBV7-3	-	TGTGCCAGCAGCTCCCCTCTGGGGGGAATGACAGATACGCAGTATTTT	CASSSPLGGMTDTQYF
TRBJ2-1	-	TRBV9	TRBD2	TGTGCCAGCAGCGTAGGAGCAGCGGGAGGTCCACATGAGCAGTTCTTC	CASSVGAAGGPHEQFF
TRBJ2-7	once	TRBV7-6	TRBD2	TGTGCCAGCAGCTTTGGGACTAGCGGGGGGACCGACGAGCAGTACTTC	CASSFGTSGGTDEQYF
TRBJ2-2	-	TRBV19	TRBD2	TGTGCCAGTGGACTAGCGGGGAACACCGGGGAGCTGTTTTTT	CASGLAGNTGELFF